A selection of T cell receptor beta chains follows, all from one sample in a study of T cells after yellow fever vaccination. TCRdb re-called the 5' RACE reads with MiXCR, one entry per CDR3 protein. The sample holds a few hundred thousand distinct CDR3 sequences, roughly 17% seen once. The source material was PBMCs, sampled around 5 days after the first yellow fever vaccination. The receptors come from a man aged 18 to 30 who received the YFV17D yellow fever vaccine. Each CDR3 is given with its conserved first and last residue. A D gene is named only where the DNA matches it firmly. Clone size appears in some rows only: once, few, many, or a class for an expanded clone.

cdr3_nt	cdr3_aa	clone_size	d_call	v_call	j_call
TGTGCCATCAGTCGGTACCGGGACACATCGCAAGAGACCCAGTACTTC	CAISRYRDTSQETQYF	NA	NA	TRBV10-3	TRBJ2-5
TGTGCCAGCAGCTTCTGGCAGAGCAATCAGCCCCAGCATTTT	CASSFWQSNQPQHF	NA	NA	TRBV5-5	TRBJ1-5
TGCGCCAGCAGCCTACCAGGCACGACCCCTACCAAAAACATTCAGTACTTC	CASSLPGTTPTKNIQYF	NA	NA	TRBV4-1	TRBJ2-4
TGTGCCACCAGTGAGGCAGGGAGGACAGATACGCAGTATTTT	CATSEAGRTDTQYF	few	NA	TRBV24-1	TRBJ2-3
TGTGCCAGCTCCACCTTGGGACAGAACACAGATACGCAGTATTTT	CASSTLGQNTDTQYF	NA	TRBD1	TRBV18	TRBJ2-3
TGCAGTGCTAGCGACACCCCCAGGGACAATGAGCAGTTCTTC	CSASDTPRDNEQFF	few	NA	TRBV20-1	TRBJ2-1
TGTGCCAGCACGGGACCCCAGGCACGCACAGATACGCAGTATTTT	CASTGPQARTDTQYF	few	NA	TRBV12-3/TRBV12-4	TRBJ2-3
TGTGCCAGCAGTTCGGACTTTAACAATGAGCAGTTCTTC	CASSSDFNNEQFF	NA	NA	TRBV27	TRBJ2-1
TGTGCCAGCAGCCCGTGGACAGCTACCTACGAGCAGTACTTC	CASSPWTATYEQYF	many	NA	TRBV7-9	TRBJ2-7
TGTGCCAGCAGTTTCATAGCGGGGGGGAGCAGCGAGCAGTACTTC	CASSFIAGGSSEQYF	few	TRBD2	TRBV27	TRBJ2-7
TGTGCCAGCAGTTCCCTCGGACTAGCGGGGGGGATCAACAATGAGCAGTTCTTC	CASSSLGLAGGINNEQFF	NA	TRBD2	TRBV6-2/TRBV6-3	TRBJ2-1
TGTGCCAGCAGCTTAGGGGGAGGGCGGAACGAGCAGTACTTC	CASSLGGGRNEQYF	few	TRBD2	TRBV11-2	TRBJ2-7
TGTGCCAGTAGTATAGCGGGAACCCCCTCCGAGCAGTACTTC	CASSIAGTPSEQYF	NA	NA	TRBV19	TRBJ2-7
TGTGCCACCAGTCCAGGGGCGGCGAACACTGAAGCTTTCTTT	CATSPGAANTEAFF	NA	NA	TRBV24-1	TRBJ1-1
TGTGCCAGCAGCTTGGTGGGAATACAGGCGAACACTGAAGCTTTCTTT	CASSLVGIQANTEAFF	NA	NA	TRBV5-5	TRBJ1-1
TGCGCCAGCAAGGAGCGGGGGGGCTACAATGAGCAGTTCTTC	CASKERGGYNEQFF	NA	TRBD2	TRBV5-1	TRBJ2-1
TGCAGCGTTGCCGGCCCTAATGAAAAACTGTTTTTT	CSVAGPNEKLFF	NA	NA	TRBV29-1	TRBJ1-4
TGTGCCAGCAGCTTACGGAGGGACGGGGCCAACGTCCTGACTTTC	CASSLRRDGANVLTF	few	NA	TRBV7-2	TRBJ2-6
TGTGCCAGCAGTTTAACGACAGGGGATCAGCCCCAGCATTTT	CASSLTTGDQPQHF	few	TRBD1	TRBV12-3/TRBV12-4	TRBJ1-5
TGTGCCATCAGTGAGAGGGGAGGAAGCGGACAGCCCCAGCATTTT	CAISERGGSGQPQHF	NA	NA	TRBV10-3	TRBJ1-5
TGTGCCAGCAGCATTTCCCGGGACAGGGGTCGCGAGCAGTACTTC	CASSISRDRGREQYF	NA	TRBD1	TRBV11-2	TRBJ2-7
TGTGCCAGCAGCCGACAGGGTGTTAGCACAGATACGCAGTATTTT	CASSRQGVSTDTQYF	few	TRBD1	TRBV7-2	TRBJ2-3
TGTGCCAGCAGTGAATATGGGGGACTGAACCAAGAGACCCAGTACTTC	CASSEYGGLNQETQYF	few	NA	TRBV2	TRBJ2-5
TGCGCCAGCAGCCAAGATGAGGGGTATGAAGCTTTCTTT	CASSQDEGYEAFF	NA	NA	TRBV4-3	TRBJ1-1
TGCAGTGCTAAACTAGCGGGGAGCTCCTACGAGCAGTACTTC	CSAKLAGSSYEQYF	few	TRBD2	TRBV20-1	TRBJ2-7
TGTGCCAGCTCACCAACGACAGGGGGTCTGTACGAGCAGTACTTC	CASSPTTGGLYEQYF	NA	TRBD1	TRBV18	TRBJ2-7
TGTGCCAGCCAACGAATGGGGGCGGACGGTCAGCCCCAGCATTTT	CASQRMGADGQPQHF	few	NA	TRBV12-3/TRBV12-4	TRBJ1-5
TGTGCCAGCTCACCAGTGGGACAAATCACAGATACGCAGTATTTT	CASSPVGQITDTQYF	NA	NA	TRBV18	TRBJ2-3
TGTGCCAGCAGCTTAAACCCTAGCGCGCCAACCGGGGAGCTGTTTTTT	CASSLNPSAPTGELFF	NA	NA	TRBV7-2	TRBJ2-2
TGTGCCAGCAGTTTAACGCAGAGGGGGTCCCAGTACTTC	CASSLTQRGSQYF	NA	NA	TRBV27	TRBJ2-5
TGTGCCAGCAGCTACGGACAGGGCACGTCCTACGAGCAGTACTTC	CASSYGQGTSYEQYF	NA	TRBD1	TRBV7-2	TRBJ2-7
TGTGCCAGCAGCTTGGCCGTCAGGGGTGAGCAGTTCTTC	CASSLAVRGEQFF	NA	NA	TRBV7-3	TRBJ2-1
TGTGCCAGCAGTTTCGCGAAGGGAGTCGAGCAGTACTTC	CASSFAKGVEQYF	NA	NA	TRBV27	TRBJ2-7
TGTGCCAGCAGTTACCTTCGGAGGGGTGGACCCGAAGAGACCCAGTACTTC	CASSYLRRGGPEETQYF	NA	NA	TRBV6-5	TRBJ2-5
TGCGCCAGCAGCTTGCCCGTGGCGGGGGGCTGGGATGAGCAGTTCTTC	CASSLPVAGGWDEQFF	few	TRBD2	TRBV5-1	TRBJ2-1
TGCGCCAGCAGCTTGGCAGGGGCGGACGATACGCAGTATTTT	CASSLAGADDTQYF	few	NA	TRBV5-1	TRBJ2-3
TGTGCCAGCAGCCAAGATCGAATGGGACGCCAGCCCCAGCATTTT	CASSQDRMGRQPQHF	NA	NA	TRBV4-2	TRBJ1-5